This T cell receptor (beta chain) was sequenced in a study of CD8 T cells in ankylosing spondylitis. Whole-study findings and limits: Clones linked to disease, bearing a CD8+ phenotype, were relatively rare in peripheral blood. Characteristic of ankylosing spondylitis blood, it appeared, was a TCR beta motif comprising several highly homologous variants. Matched ankylosing spondylitis synovial fluid reportedly showed significant enrichment of disease-linked clones.

Making the TCR beta libraries involved quantitative 5'-RACE with molecular barcodes. TCRdb independently ran MiXCR on the 5' RACE reads; one entry per CDR3 protein. Among around 490,000 distinct CDR3 sequences listed, roughly 5% were seen once. This CDR3 is 15 amino acids long. V lost 6 bases and J 3 bases, leaving 15 bases between the germline ends. This clonotype was counted many times. Its antigen is currently unknown. V usage is TRBV12-3 or TRBV12-4 and J usage is TRBJ1-5; D gene uncertain. This TCR was recovered from a male donor with ankylosing spondylitis. Specimen: blood, either unsorted or a sorted T cell fraction (not recorded which). The CDR3 reads CASSPSRLSNQPQHF. DNA of the CDR3: TGTGCCAGCAGCCCGAGTCGCCTATCCAATCAGCCCCAGCATTTT.